This T cell receptor beta chain was documented in a study of early T cells in non-severe SARS-CoV-2 infection. The study, taken as a whole, reports: There was a bias toward anti-spike CD8 responses in VDJdb matching, which missed private and CD4 specificities.

Attachment of unique molecular identifiers to individual cDNA molecules was performed. TCRdb re-analysed the 5' RACE reads in MiXCR, keeping a single row per CDR3 protein. Of around 44,000 distinct CDR3 sequences in the sample, 6% to 8% were seen once. With 5 bases removed from V and 4 bases from J, the gap between germline ends came to 14 bases. There are 14 residues in the CDR3. This clonotype was observed at least ten times. Antigen unknown. Material: whole blood. This TCR was recovered from an adult who was a healthcare worker with PCR-confirmed SARS-CoV-2 infection or an uninfected control (not recorded which). This chain connects TRBV12-3 or TRBV12-4 to TRBJ1-2; tentatively, D is TRBD1 (5 bases). This chain's CDR3 is CASSTQTAFYGYTF. CDR3 sequence (DNA): TGTGCCAGCAGTACTCAGACAGCCTTCTATGGCTACACCTTC.